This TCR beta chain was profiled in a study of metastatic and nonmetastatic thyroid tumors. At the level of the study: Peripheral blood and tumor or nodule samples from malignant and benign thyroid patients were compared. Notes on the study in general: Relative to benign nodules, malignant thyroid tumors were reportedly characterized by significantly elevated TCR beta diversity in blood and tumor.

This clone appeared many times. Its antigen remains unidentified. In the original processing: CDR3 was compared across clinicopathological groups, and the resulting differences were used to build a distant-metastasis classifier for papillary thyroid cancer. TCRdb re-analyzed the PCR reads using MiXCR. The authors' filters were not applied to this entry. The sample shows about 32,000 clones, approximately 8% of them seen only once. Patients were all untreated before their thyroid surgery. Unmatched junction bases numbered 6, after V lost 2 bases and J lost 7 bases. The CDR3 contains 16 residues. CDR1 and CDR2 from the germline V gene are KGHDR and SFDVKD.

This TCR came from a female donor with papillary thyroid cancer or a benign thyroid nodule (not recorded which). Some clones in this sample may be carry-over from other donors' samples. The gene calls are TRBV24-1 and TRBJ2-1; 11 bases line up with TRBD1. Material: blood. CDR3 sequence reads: CATSDYGDRGYNEQFF. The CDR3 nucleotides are TGTGCCACCAGTGATTACGGGGACAGGGGGTATAATGAGCAGTTCTTC.